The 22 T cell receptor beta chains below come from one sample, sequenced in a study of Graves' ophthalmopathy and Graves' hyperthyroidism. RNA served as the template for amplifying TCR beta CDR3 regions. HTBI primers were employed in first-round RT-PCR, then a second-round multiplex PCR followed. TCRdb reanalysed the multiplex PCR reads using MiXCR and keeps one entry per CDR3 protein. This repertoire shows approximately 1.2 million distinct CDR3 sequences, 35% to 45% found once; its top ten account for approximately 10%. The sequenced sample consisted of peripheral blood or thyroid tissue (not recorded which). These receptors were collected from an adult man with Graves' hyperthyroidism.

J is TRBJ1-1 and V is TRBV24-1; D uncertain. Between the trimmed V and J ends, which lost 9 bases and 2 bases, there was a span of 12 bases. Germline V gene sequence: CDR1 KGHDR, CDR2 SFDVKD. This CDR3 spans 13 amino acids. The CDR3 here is CATGDGTNTEAFF. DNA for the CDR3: TGTGCCACCGGCGACGGCACCAACACTGAAGCTTTCTTT.

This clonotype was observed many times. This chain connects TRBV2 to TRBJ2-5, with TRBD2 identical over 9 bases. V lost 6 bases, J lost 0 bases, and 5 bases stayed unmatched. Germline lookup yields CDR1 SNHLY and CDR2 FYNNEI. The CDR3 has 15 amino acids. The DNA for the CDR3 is TGTGCCAGCAGCGCGGGAGGGGGCCACCAAGAGACCCAGTACTTC. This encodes CASSAGGGHQETQYF.

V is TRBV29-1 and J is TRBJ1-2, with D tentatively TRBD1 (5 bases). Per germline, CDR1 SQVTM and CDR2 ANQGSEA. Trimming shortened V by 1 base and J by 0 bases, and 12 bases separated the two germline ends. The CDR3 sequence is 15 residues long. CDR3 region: CSVEGRVNTNYGYTF. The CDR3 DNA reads TGCAGCGTTGAAGGCAGGGTGAACACTAACTATGGCTACACCTTC. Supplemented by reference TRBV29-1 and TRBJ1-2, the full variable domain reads SAVISQKPSRDICQRGTSLTIQCQVDSQVTMMFWYRQQPGQSLTLIATANQGSEATYESGFVIDKFPISRPNLTFSTLTVSNMSPEDSSIYLCSVEGRVNTNYGYTFGSGTRLTVV.

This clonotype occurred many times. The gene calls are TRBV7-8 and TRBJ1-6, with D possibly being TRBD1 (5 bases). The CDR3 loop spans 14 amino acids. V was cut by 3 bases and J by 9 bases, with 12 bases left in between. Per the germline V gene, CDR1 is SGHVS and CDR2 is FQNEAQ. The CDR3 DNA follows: TGTGCCAGCAGCTTGGGGGGTAGTAGTTCACCCCTCCACTTT. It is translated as CASSLGGSSSPLHF. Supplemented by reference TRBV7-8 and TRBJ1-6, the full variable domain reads GAGVSQSPRYKVAKRGQDVALRCDPISGHVSLFWYQQALGQGPEFLTYFQNEAQLDKSGLPSDRFFAERPEGSVSTLKIQRTQQEDSAVYLCASSLGGSSSPLHFGNGTRLTVT.

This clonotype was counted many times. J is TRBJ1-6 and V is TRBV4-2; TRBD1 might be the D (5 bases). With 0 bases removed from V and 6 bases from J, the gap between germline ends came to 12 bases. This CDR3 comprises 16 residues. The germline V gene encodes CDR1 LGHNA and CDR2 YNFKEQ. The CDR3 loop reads CASSQDYGDGNSPLHF. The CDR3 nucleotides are TGTGCCAGCAGCCAAGACTACGGGGACGGTAATTCACCCCTCCACTTT.

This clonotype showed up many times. As DNA, the CDR3 is TGCAGCGTTGCATTTGGCAGGTTGGGGACCGGGGAGCTGTTTTTT. Protein: CSVAFGRLGTGELFF. The rearrangement joins TRBV29-1 to TRBJ2-2; D gene unclear. Looked up from germline, CDR1 is SQVTM and CDR2 is ANQGSEA. The V gene lost 4 bases and the J gene lost 5 bases, with 17 bases spanning the gap. This CDR3 has 15 residues.

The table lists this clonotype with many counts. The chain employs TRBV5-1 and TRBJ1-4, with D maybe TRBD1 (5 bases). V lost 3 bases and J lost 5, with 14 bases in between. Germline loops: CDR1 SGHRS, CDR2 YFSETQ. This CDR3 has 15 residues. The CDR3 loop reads CASSSGDGFNEKLFF. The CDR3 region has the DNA TGCGCCAGCAGCTCCGGGGACGGCTTCAATGAAAAACTGTTTTTT.

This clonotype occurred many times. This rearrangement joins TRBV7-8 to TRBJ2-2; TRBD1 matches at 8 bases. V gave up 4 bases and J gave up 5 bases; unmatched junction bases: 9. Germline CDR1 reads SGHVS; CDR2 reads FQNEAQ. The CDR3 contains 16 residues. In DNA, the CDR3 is TGTGCCAGCAGCTACCGACAGGGGATAAGGACCGGGGAGCTGTTTTTT. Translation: CASSYRQGIRTGELFF.

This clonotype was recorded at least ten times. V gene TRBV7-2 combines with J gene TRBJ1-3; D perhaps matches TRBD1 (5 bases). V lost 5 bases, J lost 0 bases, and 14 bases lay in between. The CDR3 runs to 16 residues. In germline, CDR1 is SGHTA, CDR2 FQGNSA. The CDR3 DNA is TGTGCCAGCAGCGTTCAGACAGCGAGCTCTGGAAACACCATATATTTT. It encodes CASSVQTASSGNTIYF.

The CDR3 reads CASSYVQGGISGNTIYF. The CDR3, as DNA: TGTGCCAGCAGTTATGTCCAGGGCGGGATTTCTGGAAACACCATATATTTT. V usage is TRBV6-5 and J usage is TRBJ1-3; possibly TRBD1 for D (5 bases). CDR1 is MNHEY and CDR2 is SVGAGI in the germline V gene. The CDR3 runs to 17 residues. Trimming shortened V by 3 bases and J by 1 base, and 16 bases separated the two germline ends.

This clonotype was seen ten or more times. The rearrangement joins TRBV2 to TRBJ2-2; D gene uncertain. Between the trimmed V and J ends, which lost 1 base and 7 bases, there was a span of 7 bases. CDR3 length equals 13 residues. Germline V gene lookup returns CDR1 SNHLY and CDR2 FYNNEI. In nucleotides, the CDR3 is TGTGCCAGCAGTGAAGGTCTGTACGGGGAGCTGTTTTTT. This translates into CASSEGLYGELFF. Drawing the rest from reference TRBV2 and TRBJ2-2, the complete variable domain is EPEVTQTPSHQVTQMGQEVILRCVPISNHLYFYWYRQILGQKVEFLVSFYNNEISEKSEIFDDQFSVERPDGSNFTLKIRSTKLEDSAMYFCASSEGLYGELFFGEGSRLTVL.

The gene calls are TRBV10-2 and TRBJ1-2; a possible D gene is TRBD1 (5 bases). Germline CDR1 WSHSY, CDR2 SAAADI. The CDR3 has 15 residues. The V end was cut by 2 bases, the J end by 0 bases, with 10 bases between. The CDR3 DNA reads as TGCGCCAGCAGTGAGCCGGACATTCCTAACTATGGCTACACCTTC. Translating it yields CASSEPDIPNYGYTF.

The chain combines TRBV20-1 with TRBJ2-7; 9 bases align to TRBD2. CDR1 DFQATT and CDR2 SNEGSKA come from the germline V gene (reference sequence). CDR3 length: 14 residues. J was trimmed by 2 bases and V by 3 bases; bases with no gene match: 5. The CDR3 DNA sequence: TGCAGTGCTAGGGGAGGGACTAGCACCTACGAGCAGTACTTC. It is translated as CSARGGTSTYEQYF.

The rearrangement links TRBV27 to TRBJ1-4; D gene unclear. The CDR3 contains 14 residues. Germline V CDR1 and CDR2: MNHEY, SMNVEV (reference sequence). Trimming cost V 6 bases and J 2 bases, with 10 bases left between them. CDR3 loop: CASSSSGTNEKLFF. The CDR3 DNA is TGTGCCAGCAGCTCGTCTGGGACTAATGAAAAACTGTTTTTT.

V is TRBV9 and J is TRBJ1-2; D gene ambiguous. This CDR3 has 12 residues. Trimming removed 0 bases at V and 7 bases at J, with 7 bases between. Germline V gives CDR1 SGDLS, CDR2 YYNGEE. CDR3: CASSVDPAGYTF. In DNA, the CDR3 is TGTGCCAGCAGCGTAGACCCAGCTGGCTACACCTTC.

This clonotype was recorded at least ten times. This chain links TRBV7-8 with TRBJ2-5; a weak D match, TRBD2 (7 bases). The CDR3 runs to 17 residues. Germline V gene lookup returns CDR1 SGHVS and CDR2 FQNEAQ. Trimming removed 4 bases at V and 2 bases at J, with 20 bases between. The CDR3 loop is CASSSLGRGDLQETQYF. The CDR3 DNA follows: TGTGCCAGCAGCTCCCTAGGGAGGGGGGACCTACAAGAGACCCAGTACTTC.

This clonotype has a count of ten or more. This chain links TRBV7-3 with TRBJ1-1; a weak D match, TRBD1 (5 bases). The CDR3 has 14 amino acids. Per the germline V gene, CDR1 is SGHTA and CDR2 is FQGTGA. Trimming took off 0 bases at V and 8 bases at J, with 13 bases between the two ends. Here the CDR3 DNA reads TGTGCCAGCAGCTTAACAGGGACCGAGATCGAAGCTTTCTTT. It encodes CASSLTGTEIEAFF.

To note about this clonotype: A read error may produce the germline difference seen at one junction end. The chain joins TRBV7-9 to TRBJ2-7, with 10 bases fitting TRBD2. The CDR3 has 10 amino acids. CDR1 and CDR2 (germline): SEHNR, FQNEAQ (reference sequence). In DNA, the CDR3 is TGTGCCAGCAGCCACCTAGCGGGAGTTTTC. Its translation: CASSHLAGVF.

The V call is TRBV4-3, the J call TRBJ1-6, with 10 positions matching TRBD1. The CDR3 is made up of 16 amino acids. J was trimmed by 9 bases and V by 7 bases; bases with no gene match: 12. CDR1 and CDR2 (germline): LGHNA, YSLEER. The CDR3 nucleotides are TGCGCCAGCAACCTTTCCGGGACAGGGGCGGTTTCACCCCTCCACTTT. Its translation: CASNLSGTGAVSPLHF.

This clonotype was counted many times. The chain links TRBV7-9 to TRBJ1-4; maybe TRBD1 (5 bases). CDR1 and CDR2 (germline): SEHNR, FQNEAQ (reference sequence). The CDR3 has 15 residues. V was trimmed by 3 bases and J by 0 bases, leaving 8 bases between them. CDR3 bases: TGTGCCAGCAGCTTTACGGGGGCAACTAATGAAAAACTGTTTTTT. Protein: CASSFTGATNEKLFF. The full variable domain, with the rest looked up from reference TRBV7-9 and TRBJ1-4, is DTGVSQNPRHKITKRGQNVTFRCDPISEHNRLYWYRQTLGQGPEFLTYFQNEAQLEKSRLLSDRFSAERPKGSFSTLEIQRTEQGDSAMYLCASSFTGATNEKLFFGSGTQLSVL.

The CDR3 region is CATSTGGQRETQYF. The CDR3, as DNA: TGTGCCACCTCGACAGGGGGCCAGAGAGAGACCCAGTACTTC. The J gene is TRBJ2-5, the V gene TRBV6-1; 10 bases fit TRBD1. Trimming removed 10 bases from V and 4 bases from J; junction bases left unmatched: 9. Germline V gene lookup returns CDR1 MNHNS and CDR2 SASEGT. The CDR3 runs 14 residues.

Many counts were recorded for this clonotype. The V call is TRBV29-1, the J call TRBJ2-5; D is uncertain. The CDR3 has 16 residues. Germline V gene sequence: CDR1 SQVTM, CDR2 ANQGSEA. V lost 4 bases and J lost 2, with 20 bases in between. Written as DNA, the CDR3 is TGCAGCGTTGTACGATTGCCGGATTGGGTACAAGAGACCCAGTACTTC. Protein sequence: CSVVRLPDWVQETQYF.